A selection of T cell receptor beta chains follows, all from one sample in a study of cytomegalovirus exposure and HLA in healthy donors. The method was immunoSEQ multiplex PCR; TCRdb's version includes in-frame clones alone and lacks a portion of them. The profile shows about 120,000 clones, around 81% of them singletons. Sequencing was performed on PBMCs. The receptors were sampled from a woman aged 40-49 years in good health and CMV-seronegative. The CDR3 runs from the conserved cysteine through the conserved F or W. Each record gives: D gene, V gene, J gene, clone size, CDR3 DNA, CDR3 protein. A D gene is named only where the DNA matches it firmly. Clone size is not always given. Where it is, it says once, few, many or a class for expanded clones.

>TRBD2|TRBV4-3|TRBJ2-7|-
TGCGCCAGCAGCCGTACAGCGGGATACAGCTCCTACGAGCAGTACTTC
CASSRTAGYSSYEQYF
>-|TRBV2|TRBJ1-1|few
TGTGCCAGCGAGGAGGAAAAGAACACTGAAGCTTTCTTT
CASEEEKNTEAFF
>-|TRBV4-1|TRBJ1-3|-
TGCGCCAGCAGCCAAACCCCCCCCAGGGTGTATGGGAACACCATATATTTT
CASSQTPPRVYGNTIYF
>TRBD2|TRBV2|TRBJ2-5|-
TGTGCCAGCAGTGACCCAGCGGGGCAAGAGACCCAGTACTTC
CASSDPAGQETQYF
>TRBD1|TRBV7-3|TRBJ1-1|-
TGTGCCAGCAGACTACAGGGGGCTGGCACTGAAGCTTTCTTT
CASRLQGAGTEAFF
>-|TRBV10-2|TRBJ2-2|-
TGCGCCAGCAGTGAGCACAGCCGAAAGAATCAAGGTAACACCGGGGAGCTGTTTTTT
CASSEHSRKNQGNTGELFF
>-|TRBV4-1|TRBJ2-1|-
TGCGCCAGCAGCCAACGCGATTCCTACAATGAGCAGTTCTTC
CASSQRDSYNEQFF
>-|TRBV5-6|TRBJ1-2|-
TGTGCCAGCAGCTTGGCGGGGAACTATGGCTACACCTTC
CASSLAGNYGYTF
>-|TRBV5-6|TRBJ1-1|-
TGTGCCAGCAGCTTGGACGCGGGGAACACTGAAGCTTTCTTT
CASSLDAGNTEAFF
>-|TRBV6-6|TRBJ1-2|-
TGTGCCAGCAGTTACTCGGCCAGGGGAAACTATGGCTACACCTTC
CASSYSARGNYGYTF
>-|TRBV27|TRBJ1-6|-
TGTGCCAGCAGTTTAAACGGGGAAAATTCACCCCTCCACTTT
CASSLNGENSPLHF
>-|TRBV5-1|TRBJ2-6|-
TGCGCCAGCAGCTTGGGTCTAACTGGGGCCAACGTCCTGACTTTC
CASSLGLTGANVLTF
>-|TRBV5-1|TRBJ1-1|-
TGCGCCAGCAGCTCGTCAGGGGCCCCAAACACTGAAGCTTTCTTT
CASSSSGAPNTEAFF
>-|TRBV5-4|TRBJ2-5|once
TGTGCCAGCAGCTTGGGGACAGACCTAGTTGAGCAGTACTTC
CASSLGTDLVEQYF
>TRBD1|TRBV6-5|TRBJ1-2|-
TGTGCCAGCAGTTCCGGGACAGGCTTGATCTATGGCTACACCTTC
CASSSGTGLIYGYTF
>-|TRBV10-2|TRBJ1-1|-
TGCGCCAGCAGTGAGGGTCAGGCCACTGAAGCTTTCTTT
CASSEGQATEAFF
>TRBD2|TRBV28|TRBJ2-5|-
TGTGCCAGCAGAGGGACTAGCGGGAGGGGATGGGAGACCCAGTACTTC
CASRGTSGRGWETQYF
>TRBD1|TRBV5-1|TRBJ2-7|once
TGCGCCAGCAGCCAAGGGACAGGGGGCAACGAGCAGTACTTC
CASSQGTGGNEQYF
>TRBD2|TRBV5-1|TRBJ2-1|-
TGCGCCAGCAGCTTGGGGACTAGCGGGTCTTACAATGAGCAGTTCTTC
CASSLGTSGSYNEQFF
>-|TRBV20-1|TRBJ2-1|once
TGCAGTGCTAATAGCCGGGAGCAGTTCTTC
CSANSREQFF
>-|TRBV6-1|TRBJ2-1|-
TGTGCCAGCGGGTTGACTAGGGAGCAGTTCTTC
CASGLTREQFF
>-|TRBV9|TRBJ2-3|-
TGTGCCAGCAGCGTAGGAGATAGCAGCCACACAGATACGCAGTATTTT
CASSVGDSSHTDTQYF